The rows below give T cell receptor beta chains drawn from one sample of a study of T cell repertoires in cytomegalovirus infection. TCRdb processed the reads anew with MiXCR; each CDR3 protein has one entry. In the table there are about 600,000 distinct CDR3 sequences, 20% to 30% of which are singletons. Sequenced input: CD8+ T cells from PBMCs. The origin of the receptors is a human donor in good health (CMV status not recorded). Some clones in this sample may be carry-over from other donors' samples. The CDR3 runs from the conserved cysteine through the conserved F or W. The D gene is left open where the match is weak. Part of the rows lack a size; the others show once, few, many or a class for expanded clones.

CASSSPLAGGTGELFF	TGTGCCAGCAGCTCCCCCCTAGCGGGGGGCACCGGGGAGCTGTTTTTT	TRBJ2-2	few	TRBV7-9	TRBD2
CASSYPDSRLMNTEAFF	TGTGCCAGCAGTTATCCCGACAGTAGGCTCATGAACACTGAAGCTTTCTTT	TRBJ1-1	few	TRBV6-6	NA
CSARSHANTEAFF	TGCAGTGCGCGTTCTCACGCGAACACTGAAGCTTTCTTT	TRBJ1-1	NA	TRBV20-1	NA
CASSLRGRDNQPQHF	TGTGCCAGCAGTTTAAGGGGTCGGGACAATCAGCCCCAGCATTTT	TRBJ1-5	NA	TRBV27	NA
CASSLFEGTGELFF	TGTGCCAGCAGCCTTTTCGAGGGCACCGGGGAGCTGTTTTTT	TRBJ2-2	many	TRBV7-8	NA
CASSLGIYTGELFF	TGTGCCAGCAGCTTAGGGATCTACACCGGGGAGCTGTTTTTT	TRBJ2-2	many	TRBV7-2	NA
CASSLAGGPYEQFF	TGTGCCAGCAGTTTAGCGGGGGGGCCTTATGAGCAGTTCTTC	TRBJ2-1	NA	TRBV27	TRBD2
CASRHETGELFF	TGTGCCAGCAGACATGAGACCGGGGAGCTGTTTTTT	TRBJ2-2	NA	TRBV3-1	NA
CASSYTDTQYF	TGTGCCAGCAGCTACACAGATACGCAGTATTTT	TRBJ2-3	many	TRBV7-2	NA
CASSVRLFGEKLFF	TGTGCCAGCAGCGTTAGACTCTTCGGGGAAAAACTGTTTTTT	TRBJ1-4	few	TRBV25-1	NA
CASSVIRDHPLNTEAFF	TGTGCCAGCAGCGTCATCCGGGACCATCCTCTGAACACTGAAGCTTTCTTT	TRBJ1-1	few	TRBV7-9	NA
CASSLPRQGMDYNEQFF	TGTGCCAGCAGCTTACCGAGACAGGGAATGGATTACAATGAGCAGTTCTTC	TRBJ2-1	many	TRBV7-8	TRBD1
CASSLARLTDTQYF	TGTGCCAGCAGTTTAGCGCGACTCACAGATACGCAGTATTTT	TRBJ2-3	few	TRBV12-3/TRBV12-4	NA
CASSPPGQGPSNYGYTF	TGTGCCAGCAGCCCACCGGGACAGGGTCCCTCTAACTATGGCTACACCTTC	TRBJ1-2	few	TRBV14	TRBD1
CASSLFTGGNSPLHF	TGTGCCAGCAGTTTATTTACAGGGGGCAATTCACCCCTCCACTTT	TRBJ1-6	NA	TRBV28	TRBD1
CASSQRQKNTEAFF	TGTGCCAGCAGCCAACGACAGAAAAACACTGAAGCTTTCTTT	TRBJ1-1	many	TRBV7-9	NA
CSAVGQGESSYNEQFF	TGCAGCGCCGTCGGACAGGGTGAATCTTCTTACAATGAGCAGTTCTTC	TRBJ2-1	few	TRBV29-1	TRBD1
CASSIIGSDTQYF	TGTGCCAGTAGTATAATTGGCTCCGATACGCAGTATTTT	TRBJ2-3	many	TRBV19	NA
CASSSPDRGDTEAFF	TGTGCCAGCAGCTCCCCTGACAGGGGGGACACTGAAGCTTTCTTT	TRBJ1-1	few	TRBV7-9	TRBD1
CASSGRAIRDNEQFF	TGTGCCAGCAGTGGGCGTGCGATTCGGGACAATGAGCAGTTCTTC	TRBJ2-1	NA	TRBV11-1	NA
CASSPAAGTEQFF	TGTGCCAGCAGCCCTGCTGCGGGAACTGAGCAGTTCTTC	TRBJ2-1	many	TRBV7-2	NA
CASYIGTGHRDTQYF	TGTGCCAGCTACATCGGGACAGGTCACAGAGATACGCAGTATTTT	TRBJ2-3	NA	TRBV7-8	TRBD1
CAIGGGNTQYF	TGTGCTATTGGGGGGGGGAATACGCAGTATTTT	TRBJ2-3	few	TRBV7-6	TRBD2
CASSRQGVSYEQYF	TGTGCCAGCAGCCGACAGGGGGTGTCCTACGAGCAGTACTTC	TRBJ2-7	few	TRBV7-9	TRBD1
CASSLNGGFYNEQFF	TGTGCCAGCAGTTTAAACGGGGGTTTCTACAATGAGCAGTTCTTC	TRBJ2-1	few	TRBV27	NA
CITGGGPNTGELFF	TGCATCACGGGGGGGGGGCCGAACACCGGGGAGCTGTTTTTT	TRBJ2-2	NA	TRBV20-1	TRBD2
CASSEYEGMNTEAFF	TGTGCCAGCAGTGAATATGAGGGGATGAACACTGAAGCTTTCTTT	TRBJ1-1	NA	TRBV25-1	NA
CSARPRQAYEQYF	TGCAGTGCCCGACCCCGGCAGGCCTACGAGCAGTACTTC	TRBJ2-7	few	TRBV20-1	NA
CASSSGTGKFF	TGTGCCAGCAGCTCCGGGACAGGGAAGTTCTTC	TRBJ2-1	NA	TRBV7-3	TRBD1
CSVDWGTQETQYF	TGCAGCGTTGATTGGGGGACACAAGAGACCCAGTACTTC	TRBJ2-5	few	TRBV29-1	NA
CASFTGFNSPLHF	TGTGCCAGTTTCACAGGGTTTAATTCACCCCTCCACTTT	TRBJ1-6	few	TRBV6-1	NA
CASSLLAGGREQYF	TGTGCCAGCAGTCTACTAGCGGGGGGGCGCGAGCAGTACTTC	TRBJ2-7	NA	TRBV12-3/TRBV12-4	TRBD2
CASSDSGGTDIQYF	TGTGCCAGCAGTGATAGCGGGGGTACTGACATTCAGTACTTC	TRBJ2-4	few	TRBV2	TRBD2
CSVERSLNYGYTF	TGCAGCGTTGAACGGTCATTGAACTATGGCTACACCTTC	TRBJ1-2	NA	TRBV29-1	NA
CASRGTVYEQYF	TGTGCCAGCAGAGGGACAGTCTACGAGCAGTACTTC	TRBJ2-7	few	TRBV2	TRBD1
CASSLSLDGNYGYTF	TGCGCCAGCAGCTTGTCGCTGGACGGGAACTATGGCTACACCTTC	TRBJ1-2	few	TRBV5-1	NA
CASSSGPQYF	TGTGCCAGCAGCTCCGGGCCGCAGTATTTT	TRBJ2-3	many	TRBV7-2	NA
CASSQEGGLQNTEAFF	TGCGCCAGCAGCCAAGAAGGGGGGCTACAGAACACTGAAGCTTTCTTT	TRBJ1-1	NA	TRBV4-3	NA
CASSFEDRLDLQAFF	TGTGCCAGCAGCTTCGAGGACAGGCTAGATTTACAAGCTTTCTTT	TRBJ1-1	many	TRBV7-8	TRBD1
CASSLSPSFRGGNTIYF	TGTGCCAGCAGCTTAAGCCCCTCTTTCCGAGGGGGAAACACCATATATTTT	TRBJ1-3	many	TRBV7-2	NA
CASSEARGGRNTEAFF	TGTGCCAGCAGTGAAGCGCGAGGGGGAAGGAACACTGAAGCTTTCTTT	TRBJ1-1	NA	TRBV2	NA
CASWAGHLNTEAFF	TGTGCCAGTTGGGCGGGACATCTGAACACTGAAGCTTTCTTT	TRBJ1-1	NA	TRBV19	NA
CASSRRGGQYQETQYF	TGTGCCAGCAGCAGGCGGGGGGGTCAGTACCAAGAGACCCAGTACTTC	TRBJ2-5	NA	TRBV7-4	TRBD2
CASSPPRLRLADSTDTQYF	TGTGCCAGCAGCCCACCCCGATTAAGACTAGCGGATAGCACAGATACGCAGTATTTT	TRBJ2-3	NA	TRBV6-6	TRBD2
CASSHTLHSNQPQHF	TGTGCCAGCAGTCATACTTTACATAGCAATCAGCCCCAGCATTTT	TRBJ1-5	few	TRBV28	NA
CSVEDRFGELFF	TGCAGCGTTGAAGATCGATTCGGGGAGCTGTTTTTT	TRBJ2-2	NA	TRBV29-1	NA
CASSIFSGGVSEAFF	TGTGCCAGTAGTATTTTTTCGGGTGGCGTCAGTGAAGCTTTCTTT	TRBJ1-1	few	TRBV19	NA
CASSLWGSGATNEKLFF	TGCGCCAGCAGCTTGTGGGGCTCGGGAGCAACTAATGAAAAACTGTTTTTT	TRBJ1-4	NA	TRBV5-1	NA
CASSDVVAGANVLTF	TGTGCCAGCAGCGACGTAGTAGCTGGGGCCAACGTCCTGACTTTC	TRBJ2-6	many	TRBV7-8	NA
CASSQSRGDHTDTQYF	TGCGCCAGCAGTCAATCGCGGGGGGATCACACAGATACGCAGTATTTT	TRBJ2-3	few	TRBV23-1	TRBD2
CASSETGGVNTEAFF	TGTGCCAGCAGCGAGACAGGGGGCGTTAACACTGAAGCTTTCTTT	TRBJ1-1	NA	TRBV7-8	TRBD1
CASSLSPGAPRDTQYF	TGTGCCAGCAGTTTATCCCCGGGGGCGCCGAGAGATACGCAGTATTTT	TRBJ2-3	NA	TRBV27	NA
CASSYGGASYGYTF	TGTGCCAGCAGTTACGGGGGCGCGAGCTATGGCTACACCTTC	TRBJ1-2	many	TRBV6-5	NA